This T cell receptor beta chain was recorded in a study of early T cells in non-severe SARS-CoV-2 infection. Study at large: Chains stayed unpaired after sequencing of bulk RNA from unsorted whole blood.

Each CDR3 protein is one row after TCRdb ran MiXCR on the 5' RACE reads. Of tens of thousands of distinct CDR3 sequences in the sample, around 9.1% are singletons; the top ten hold roughly 4%. In its sample, this clonotype was seen many times. CDR1 SGHTA and CDR2 FQGNSA come from the germline V gene. The CDR3 totals 15 residues. V lost 2 bases, J lost 5 bases, and 13 bases lay in between. The sequenced sample was whole blood. The V call is TRBV7-2, the J call TRBJ2-1; D is ambiguous. This sequence was found in an adult who was a healthcare worker with PCR-confirmed SARS-CoV-2 infection or an uninfected control (not recorded which). The CDR3 reads CASSLFGVANNEQFF. CDR3 in DNA: TGTGCCAGCAGCTTATTTGGGGTTGCCAACAATGAGCAGTTCTTC.